This is a list of T cell receptor beta chains from one sample in a study of shared clonotypes between healthy human individuals. Libraries were prepared by immunoSEQ multiplex PCR; TCRdb keeps only in-frame clonotypes and omits some of them. The table lists around 2.1 million clones, 85% to 95% of them singletons. Sequences were obtained from naive CD8+ T cells from PBMCs. These receptors all stem from a man younger than 35 in good health. Some clones in this sample may be carry-over from other donors' samples. CDR3s include the opening cysteine and the closing phenylalanine or tryptophan. A D gene is named only where the DNA matches it firmly. Size tells how often a clone was seen (once, few, many) or the class of an expanded clone, and some rows leave it out.

D: .; J: TRBJ1-1; size: .; V: TRBV7-6; CDR3: CASSLGGVGVTEAFF; DNA: TGTGCCAGCAGCTTAGGAGGGGTTGGGGTCACTGAAGCTTTCTTT
D: TRBD1; J: TRBJ1-3; size: .; V: TRBV10-3; CDR3: CATERDRVYTTGNTIYF; DNA: TGTGCCACCGAAAGAGACAGGGTATATACTACCGGAAACACCATATATTTT
D: TRBD1; J: TRBJ1-5; size: .; V: TRBV27; CDR3: CASSLTGVQPQHF; DNA: TGTGCCAGCAGTTTGACAGGGGTTCAGCCCCAGCATTTT
D: TRBD2; J: TRBJ2-7; size: .; V: TRBV5-6; CDR3: CASSPGTSTYEQYF; DNA: TGTGCCAGCAGCCCCGGGACTAGCACCTACGAGCAGTACTTC
D: .; J: TRBJ2-7; size: .; V: TRBV6-6; CDR3: CASTIGSEQYF; DNA: TGTGCCAGCACCATTGGTTCCGAGCAGTACTTC
D: TRBD2; J: TRBJ2-5; size: .; V: TRBV10-3; CDR3: CAISEGGEAQETQYF; DNA: TGTGCCATCAGTGAGGGGGGGGAGGCCCAAGAGACCCAGTACTTC
D: TRBD1; J: TRBJ1-5; size: .; V: TRBV9; CDR3: CASSAGTGGFEPQHF; DNA: TGTGCCAGCAGCGCAGGGACAGGGGGCTTTGAGCCCCAGCATTTT
D: .; J: TRBJ1-2; size: .; V: TRBV27; CDR3: CASSSLWAAGTRGYTF; DNA: TGTGCCAGCAGTTCCCTCTGGGCGGCGGGGACTAGGGGCTACACCTTC
D: .; J: TRBJ2-1; size: once; V: TRBV5-1; CDR3: CASSRGGGPYNEQFF; DNA: TGCGCCAGCAGCCGGGGTGGGGGCCCCTACAATGAGCAGTTCTTC
D: .; J: TRBJ1-1; size: once; V: TRBV27; CDR3: CASSLYGANTEAFF; DNA: TGTGCCAGCAGTTTATATGGGGCGAACACTGAAGCTTTCTTT
D: .; J: TRBJ2-3; size: .; V: TRBV7-2; CDR3: CASSTYRADTQYF; DNA: TGTGCCAGCAGCACCTACAGGGCCGATACGCAGTATTTT
D: .; J: TRBJ2-7; size: .; V: TRBV21-1; CDR3: CASSFCKREPTYEQYF; DNA: TGTGCCAGCAGCTTTTGTAAGCGGGAGCCAACCTACGAGCAGTACTTC
D: .; J: TRBJ2-2; size: .; V: TRBV4-3; CDR3: CASSQREDTGELFF; DNA: TGCGCCAGCAGCCAAAGGGAGGACACCGGGGAGCTGTTTTTT
D: .; J: TRBJ1-1; size: .; V: TRBV10-2; CDR3: CASSDRGNTEAFF; DNA: TGCGCCAGCAGTGATAGGGGGAACACTGAAGCTTTCTTT
D: TRBD2; J: TRBJ2-7; size: .; V: TRBV27; CDR3: CASSGTSGTYEQYF; DNA: TGTGCCAGCAGCGGGACTAGCGGGACCTACGAGCAGTACTTC
D: .; J: TRBJ2-7; size: .; V: TRBV5-6; CDR3: CASSLPGSTYEQYF; DNA: TGTGCCAGCAGCTTGCCGGGCAGTACCTACGAGCAGTACTTC
D: TRBD2; J: TRBJ2-1; size: .; V: TRBV9; CDR3: CASSESGTSGRLGNEQFF; DNA: TGTGCCAGCAGTGAGTCCGGGACTAGCGGGAGATTGGGTAATGAGCAGTTCTTC
D: TRBD1; J: TRBJ1-1; size: few; V: TRBV29-1; CDR3: CSVHQGAVPMNTEAFF; DNA: TGCAGCGTTCACCAGGGGGCAGTTCCGATGAACACTGAAGCTTTCTTT
D: .; J: TRBJ2-1; size: .; V: TRBV2; CDR3: CASSERARNYDEQFF; DNA: TGTGCCAGCAGTGAAAGGGCTAGAAATTACGATGAGCAGTTCTTC
D: TRBD1; J: TRBJ2-4; size: .; V: TRBV7-9; CDR3: CASSLMRDRAKNIQYF; DNA: TGTGCCAGCAGCTTAATGCGGGACAGGGCTAAAAACATTCAGTACTTC
D: TRBD1; J: TRBJ1-3; size: once; V: TRBV7-9; CDR3: CASSRTGSGNTIYF; DNA: TGTGCCAGCAGCCGGACAGGGTCTGGAAACACCATATATTTT
D: TRBD2; J: TRBJ2-7; size: .; V: TRBV13; CDR3: CASSPSSGTPYEQYF; DNA: TGTGCCAGCAGCCCAAGTAGCGGGACCCCCTACGAGCAGTACTTC
D: .; J: TRBJ2-2; size: .; V: TRBV4-2; CDR3: CASSQSRAGTGTGELFF; DNA: TGTGCCAGCAGCCAATCCCGGGCAGGGACGGGCACCGGGGAGCTGTTTTTT
D: .; J: TRBJ2-7; size: .; V: TRBV6-5; CDR3: CASSYDREGYEQYF; DNA: TGTGCCAGCAGTTACGACAGGGAGGGCTACGAGCAGTACTTC
D: .; J: TRBJ2-7; size: .; V: TRBV6-5; CDR3: CASSYSGGSPYEQYF; DNA: TGTGCCAGCAGTTACTCGGGTGGGTCCCCCTACGAGCAGTACTTC
D: TRBD1; J: TRBJ2-1; size: .; V: TRBV9; CDR3: CASSPSGGPYNEQFF; DNA: TGTGCCAGCAGCCCCTCAGGGGGCCCCTACAATGAGCAGTTCTTC
D: TRBD2; J: TRBJ2-5; size: .; V: TRBV7-9; CDR3: CASSLLLAGEQETQYF; DNA: TGTGCCAGCAGCCTACTACTAGCGGGAGAGCAGGAGACCCAGTACTTC
D: .; J: TRBJ1-2; size: few; V: TRBV6-4; CDR3: CASSADGNYGYTF; DNA: TGTGCCAGCAGTGCGGACGGGAACTATGGCTACACCTTC
D: .; J: TRBJ1-5; size: .; V: TRBV28; CDR3: CASSFEGVAQNQPQHF; DNA: TGTGCCAGCAGTTTTGAGGGGGTAGCCCAAAATCAGCCCCAGCATTTT
D: TRBD1; J: TRBJ1-2; size: .; V: TRBV14; CDR3: CASSQTGGYYGYTF; DNA: TGTGCCAGCAGCCAAACAGGGGGATACTATGGCTACACCTTC
D: .; J: TRBJ1-2; size: .; V: TRBV5-6; CDR3: CASSLQGYGYTF; DNA: TGTGCCAGCAGCCTCCAGGGCTATGGCTACACCTTC
D: .; J: TRBJ2-7; size: .; V: TRBV29-1; CDR3: CSVEEWEGTQTYEQYF; DNA: TGCAGCGTTGAAGAGTGGGAGGGGACACAGACTTACGAGCAGTACTTC
D: .; J: TRBJ2-7; size: .; V: TRBV10-1; CDR3: CASSESLGYEQYF; DNA: TGCGCCAGCAGTGAGTCGTTGGGATACGAGCAGTACTTC
D: .; J: TRBJ2-1; size: .; V: TRBV28; CDR3: CASSLVGADNEQFF; DNA: TGTGCCAGCAGTTTAGTCGGGGCGGACAATGAGCAGTTCTTC
D: TRBD1; J: TRBJ1-4; size: .; V: TRBV7-9; CDR3: CASSYNRGNEKLFF; DNA: TGTGCCAGCAGTTATAACAGGGGTAATGAAAAACTGTTTTTT
D: .; J: TRBJ1-5; size: .; V: TRBV28; CDR3: CASSPVIDQPQHF; DNA: TGTGCCAGCAGTCCCGTAATAGATCAGCCCCAGCATTTT
D: .; J: TRBJ1-2; size: .; V: TRBV29-1; CDR3: CSVKAGSNYGYTF; DNA: TGCAGCGTGAAGGCCGGATCTAACTATGGCTACACCTTC
D: TRBD2; J: TRBJ2-1; size: .; V: TRBV29-1; CDR3: CSVDPGLAIISGNEQFF; DNA: TGCAGCGTTGATCCGGGACTAGCGATCATAAGTGGGAATGAGCAGTTCTTC
D: .; J: TRBJ2-4; size: few; V: TRBV10-2; CDR3: CASTGRAYTKNIQYF; DNA: TGCGCCAGCACGGGCAGGGCTTATACCAAAAACATTCAGTACTTC
D: TRBD1; J: TRBJ2-5; size: .; V: TRBV5-1; CDR3: CASSWEDRGGETQYF; DNA: TGCGCCAGCAGCTGGGAGGACAGGGGTGGGGAGACCCAGTACTTC
D: .; J: TRBJ1-2; size: .; V: TRBV7-9; CDR3: CASSLGSGGTHGYTF; DNA: TGTGCCAGCAGCCTCGGCTCGGGGGGCACCCATGGCTACACCTTC